Following are 10 T cell receptor beta chains from one sample sequenced in a study of T cell repertoires in cytomegalovirus infection. TCRdb re-analysed the reads in MiXCR, keeping a single row per CDR3 protein. The sample includes roughly 310,000 distinct CDR3 sequences, 15% to 20% of them seen just once. The specimen was PBMCs. These receptors all stem from a human donor in good health (CMV status not recorded). Some clones in this sample may be carry-over from other donors' samples.

J is TRBJ2-6 and V is TRBV4-1; D is perhaps TRBD1 (6 bases). The germline V gene has CDR1 MGHRA and CDR2 YSYEKL. This CDR3 is built from 17 residues. The ends were cut back, 0 bases at V and 1 base at J, with 10 bases in the middle. CDR3 region: CASSQDPRGSGANVLTF. The CDR3 region has the DNA TGCGCCAGCAGCCAAGATCCGAGGGGGTCTGGGGCCAACGTCCTGACTTTC.

This clonotype was counted between two and nine times. The V gene is TRBV10-3, the J gene TRBJ1-2; no clear D. V lost 0 bases to trimming and J lost 4 bases, with 12 bases between them. Germline V gene data show CDR1 as ENHRY and CDR2 as SYGVKD. The CDR3 has 15 residues. CDR3 amino acids: CAISESWENRYGYTF. The CDR3, as DNA: TGTGCCATCAGTGAGTCCTGGGAAAATCGCTATGGCTACACCTTC.

V and J are TRBV20-1 and TRBJ1-2, with 10 bases aligning to TRBD1. With V trimmed by 1 base and J by 5 bases, 7 bases remained unmatched. This CDR3 comprises 15 residues. The germline gives CDR1 DFQATT, CDR2 SNEGSKA (reference sequence). Here the CDR3 reads CSARAGQGGGYGYTF. The CDR3 coding sequence is TGCAGTGCTAGAGCCGGACAGGGGGGCGGTTATGGCTACACCTTC.

The CDR3, as DNA: TGCGCCAGCAGTGGGTCTAGCGGGGGGGCAATAGGATACAATGAGCAGTTCTTC. It encodes CASSGSSGGAIGYNEQFF. This chain links TRBV5-1 with TRBJ2-1; 12 nucleotides align to TRBD2. After removal of 5 bases from V and 4 bases from J, the junction contained 13 bases not matched to a gene. The CDR3 consists of 18 residues. Germline V CDR1 and CDR2: SGHRS, YFSETQ.

The sample holds many counts of this clonotype. CDR3 bases: TGTGCCAGCAGCCCCTCCCGGGGCCGAGATACGCAGTATTTT. Translation gives CASSPSRGRDTQYF. The J gene is TRBJ2-3, the V gene TRBV12-3 or TRBV12-4; D could derive from TRBD1 or TRBD2 (5 bases each). The CDR3 consists of 14 residues. The germline V and J ends were trimmed by 6 bases and 5 bases, with 15 bases remaining between them.

The rearrangement uses TRBV5-4 and TRBJ1-3, with D tentatively TRBD1 (5 bases). The V end was cut by 0 bases, the J end by 0 bases, with 13 bases between. Looked up from germline, CDR1 is SGHNT and CDR2 is YYREEE (reference sequence). This CDR3 contains 17 residues. CDR3 amino acids: CASSLDPGRYSGNTIYF. DNA of the CDR3: TGTGCCAGCAGCTTGGATCCGGGACGGTACTCTGGAAACACCATATATTTT. The full variable domain, its missing parts supplied by reference TRBV5-4 and TRBJ1-3, is ETGVTQSPTHLIKTRGQQVTLRCSSQSGHNTVSWYQQALGQGPQFIFQYYREEENGRGNFPPRFSGLQFPNYSSELNVNALELDDSALYLCASSLDPGRYSGNTIYFGEGSWLTVV.

The CDR3 sequence is CASSPRRDQPQHF. CDR3 in DNA: TGTGCCAGCAGCCCAAGGAGGGATCAGCCCCAGCATTTT. This rearrangement joins TRBV7-2 to TRBJ1-5; D call uncertain. The CDR3 is 13 residues long. V was clipped by 5 bases and J by 5 bases, with 10 bases between them. Germline lookup yields CDR1 SGHTA and CDR2 FQGNSA.

This clonotype turned up a few times. V usage is TRBV20-1 and J usage is TRBJ2-5; 7 bases map to TRBD1. The ends lost 3 bases at V and 3 bases at J; junction bases unmatched: 4. The CDR3 has 13 amino acids. Germline V lookup: CDR1 DFQATT, CDR2 SNEGSKA (reference sequence). The CDR3 here is CSASQGTEETQYF. The CDR3 DNA is TGCAGTGCTAGCCAGGGGACAGAAGAGACCCAGTACTTC.

This clonotype was seen a handful of times. This chain links TRBV2 with TRBJ1-3; 8 positions match TRBD1. Trimming at V came to 10 bases and at J to 3 bases, leaving 17 bases not matched to a gene. The CDR3 runs 17 residues. The germline gives CDR1 SNHLY, CDR2 FYNNEI. In DNA, the CDR3 is TGTGCCACCCAAAGCCCCGGGACAGGCGCGCATGGAAACACCATATATTTT. Translating it yields CATQSPGTGAHGNTIYF.

This clonotype has at least ten counts. V usage is TRBV7-2 and J usage is TRBJ1-6; D unclear. The V and J ends lost 1 base and 10 bases respectively, with 11 bases between them. The CDR3 runs to 14 residues. Per germline, CDR1 SGHTA and CDR2 FQGNSA. DNA for the CDR3: TGTGCCAGCAGCTTAGAGGCCAGAATCTCACCCCTCCACTTT. Amino acids: CASSLEARISPLHF.